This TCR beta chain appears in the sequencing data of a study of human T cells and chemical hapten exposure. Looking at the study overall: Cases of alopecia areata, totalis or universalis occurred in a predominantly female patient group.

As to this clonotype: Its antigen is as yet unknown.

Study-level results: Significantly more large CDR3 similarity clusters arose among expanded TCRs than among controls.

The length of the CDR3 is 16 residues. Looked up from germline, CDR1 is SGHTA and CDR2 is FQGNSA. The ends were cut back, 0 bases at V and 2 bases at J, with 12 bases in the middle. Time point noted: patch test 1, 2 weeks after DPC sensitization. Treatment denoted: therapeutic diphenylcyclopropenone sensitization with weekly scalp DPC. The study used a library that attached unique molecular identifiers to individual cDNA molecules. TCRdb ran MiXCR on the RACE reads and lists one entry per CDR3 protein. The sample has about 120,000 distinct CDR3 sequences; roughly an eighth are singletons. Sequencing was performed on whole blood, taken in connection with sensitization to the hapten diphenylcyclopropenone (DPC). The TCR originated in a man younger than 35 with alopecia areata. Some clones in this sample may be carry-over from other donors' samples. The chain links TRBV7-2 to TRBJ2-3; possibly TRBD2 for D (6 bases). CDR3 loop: CASSLAGAGFTDTQYF. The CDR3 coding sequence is TGTGCCAGCAGCTTAGCAGGTGCGGGGTTCACAGATACGCAGTATTTT.